The rows below give T cell receptor beta chains drawn from one sample of a study of vaccination effects on CD4 cells after COVID-19. The antigens for these receptors are not known. The assay was immunoSEQ multiplex PCR, and TCRdb's table has in-frame clones only and misses some. The sample yields about 71,000 clones, 65% to 85% seen once. Here the sequenced sample was CD4+ T cells from PBMCs cultured with HCoV-OC43 spike peptides, taken before COVID-19 vaccination. Receptors originate from a human donor who received a COVID-19 vaccine. The CDR3 runs from the conserved cysteine through the conserved F or W. Each record gives: J gene, D gene, V gene, clone size, CDR3 DNA, CDR3 protein. The D gene is left open where the match is weak. Expanded clones get a size class; other rows say once, few or many, or leave the size out.

>TRBJ2-5|.|TRBV25-1|.
TGTGCCAGCAGTCAATTCCTTTCGAAAGAGACCCAGTACTTC
CASSQFLSKETQYF
>TRBJ1-6|.|TRBV10-2|.
TGCGCCAGCAGTGAGTCAAGGGGGAACTCACCCCTCCACTTT
CASSESRGNSPLHF
>TRBJ1-1|TRBD1|TRBV18|.
TGTGCCAGCGTACTGACAGGGGGCTCAAACACTGAAGCTTTCTTT
CASVLTGGSNTEAFF
>TRBJ2-2|.|TRBV7-9|few
TGTGCCAGCAGCTCTCAGGGTTTTACCGGGGAGCTGTTTTTT
CASSSQGFTGELFF
>TRBJ1-2|.|TRBV28|.
TGTGCCAGCAACAGTCAGGGACATAAGTTTAACTATGACTACACCTTC
CASNSQGHKFNYDYTF
>TRBJ2-2|.|TRBV7-3|few
TGTGCCAGCAGCTTATCAGGGATCGGGGAGCTGTTTTTT
CASSLSGIGELFF
>TRBJ1-6|.|TRBV6-5|.
TGTGCCAGCAGTACCGGCTCCTATAATTCACCCCTCCACTTT
CASSTGSYNSPLHF
>TRBJ2-2|TRBD1|TRBV5-1|.
TGCGCCAGCAGCTTGGCCCAGGGGGCGAACGGGGAGCTGTTTTTT
CASSLAQGANGELFF
>TRBJ1-5|.|TRBV19|.
TGTGCCAGTAGTACCCCCACAGTCGGCAATCAGCCCCAGCATTTT
CASSTPTVGNQPQHF
>TRBJ1-2|.|TRBV19|.
TGTGCCAGTAGTATACCCCACCGCAGCGAACATAACTATGGCTACACCTTC
CASSIPHRSEHNYGYTF
>TRBJ1-3|.|TRBV24-1|few
TGTGCCACCAGTGATTCCCGGACATCTGGAAACACCATATATTTT
CATSDSRTSGNTIYF
>TRBJ1-1|.|TRBV10-3|.
TGTGCCATCAGTGAGTCGGACAACGACTCTGAAGCTTTCTTT
CAISESDNDSEAFF
>TRBJ1-5|.|TRBV6-4|.
TGTGCCAGCGCAGAGTCGGGGTTGGGCAATCAGCCCCAGCATTTT
CASAESGLGNQPQHF
>TRBJ2-1|TRBD1|TRBV18|once
TGTGCCAGCTCATCGGGACAGGGGGCCGGTGAGCAGTTCTTC
CASSSGQGAGEQFF
>TRBJ2-5|.|TRBV5-1|once
TGCGCCAGCAGCTTTTGGGGGGGCGACCAAGAGACCCAGTACTTC
CASSFWGGDQETQYF
>TRBJ2-3|.|TRBV10-3|.
TGTGCCATCAGCCGGGACGGTAGCACAGATACGCAGTATTTT
CAISRDGSTDTQYF
>TRBJ2-6|.|TRBV9|.
TGTGCCAGCAGCGCCCGAAGCTCTGGGGCCAACGTCCTGACTTTC
CASSARSSGANVLTF
>TRBJ2-1|.|TRBV5-1|.
TGCGCCAGCAAACTAGCCTCCTACAATGAGCAGTTCTTC
CASKLASYNEQFF
>TRBJ2-4|.|TRBV24-1|.
TGTGCCACCAGTGATGCAGCCCTTGCCAAAAACATTCAGTACTTC
CATSDAALAKNIQYF
>TRBJ1-1|.|TRBV30|few
TGTGCCTGGAGTCGGGTGAGCGTAACTGAAGCTTTCTTT
CAWSRVSVTEAFF
>TRBJ1-2|.|TRBV19|.
TGTGCCAGTAGTATCAGCAGGATGGGTGGCTACACCTTC
CASSISRMGGYTF
>TRBJ1-4|.|TRBV7-9|.
TGTGCCAGCAGCCGATGGGCAAGAACGACTAATGAAAAACTGTTTTTT
CASSRWARTTNEKLFF
>TRBJ2-2|.|TRBV30|.
TGTGCCTGGAGTGTAGAGGGGAGGGGGACCGGGGAGCTGTTTTTT
CAWSVEGRGTGELFF
>TRBJ1-5|.|TRBV4-3|.
TGCGCCAGCAGCCAAGATTATAATCAGCCCCAGCATTTT
CASSQDYNQPQHF
>TRBJ1-1|.|TRBV6-1|.
TGTGCCAGCAGTGAAGATGGACGGGACACTGAAGCTTTCTTT
CASSEDGRDTEAFF
>TRBJ2-2|TRBD1|TRBV5-1|.
TGCGCCACCCGGGACAGGGCTGACACCGGGGAGCTGTTTTTT
CATRDRADTGELFF
>TRBJ1-1|.|TRBV20-1|.
TGCAGTGCCGACACTGAAGCTTTCTTT
CSADTEAFF
>TRBJ1-2|.|TRBV5-6|.
TGTGCCAGCAGACTGGCTGGGTGGGCTAACTATGGCTACACCTTC
CASRLAGWANYGYTF
>TRBJ1-2|.|TRBV11-1|.
TGTGCCAGCAGCCCGGGGTCGTTTGGCTACACCTTC
CASSPGSFGYTF
>TRBJ2-1|.|TRBV6-4|few
TGTGCCAGCAGTGACAGGTGGGGTAGTGATCAGTTCTTC
CASSDRWGSDQFF
>TRBJ2-6|.|TRBV24-1|.
TGTGCCACCAGTGATTTCCGGGACTCAAGCTCTGGGGCCAACGTCCTGACTTTC
CATSDFRDSSSGANVLTF
>TRBJ2-1|TRBD1|TRBV5-1|.
TGCGCCAGCAGTATCAAAGGTCCGGGACAGGGGTCCCTTTACAATGAGCAGTTCTTC
CASSIKGPGQGSLYNEQFF
>TRBJ1-2|.|TRBV2|.
TGTGCCAGCAGTCTGGGCAACTATGGCTACACCTTC
CASSLGNYGYTF
>TRBJ2-6|.|TRBV5-1|.
TGCGCCAGCAGCTTGGCGGTCTCTGGGGCCAACGTCCTGACTTTC
CASSLAVSGANVLTF
>TRBJ2-1|TRBD2|TRBV18|few
TGTGCCAGCTCACCCCAACTAGCGGGGGGGTCGGATGAGCAGTTCTTC
CASSPQLAGGSDEQFF
>TRBJ1-5|.|TRBV19|once
TGTGCCAGTAGGGGGACTGGGTCCCCCTTCAGTGGCAATCAGCCCCAGCATTTT
CASRGTGSPFSGNQPQHF
>TRBJ1-2|.|TRBV12-3/TRBV12-4|.
TGTGCCAGCAGTAAGCATCGAACAGGAGGCTACACCTTC
CASSKHRTGGYTF
>TRBJ2-3|TRBD2|TRBV5-1|once
TGCGCCAGCAGCTTGGCCCTAGCGGGGGGTAATACGCAGTATTTT
CASSLALAGGNTQYF
>TRBJ2-4|.|TRBV9|.
TGTGCCAGCAGCGGATCGGGCGGGGCCCCGAGCGCCAAAAACATTCAGTACTTC
CASSGSGGAPSAKNIQYF
>TRBJ1-1|.|TRBV7-3|few
TGTGCCAGCAGCTTATTTAACGGGGCGAACACTGAAGCTTTCTTT
CASSLFNGANTEAFF
>TRBJ1-1|.|TRBV18|.
TGTGCCAGCCCCTACAGGGCTGAGGGGTCCCTCACTGAAGCTTTCTTT
CASPYRAEGSLTEAFF